The rows below give T cell receptor beta chains drawn from one sample of a study of cytomegalovirus exposure and HLA in healthy donors. Profiled with immunoSEQ multiplex PCR; TCRdb holds only in-frame clones, not every one. The sample has approximately 83,000 clones; 70% to 90% are singletons. Sample: PBMCs. The receptors were sampled from a man aged 18 to 29 in good health and CMV-seronegative. The conserved cysteine and the conserved F or W are not part of the CDR3 here. Each record gives: V gene, D gene, J gene, CDR3 protein. The D gene is left open where the match is weak.

TRBV7-9	TRBD1	TRBJ2-7	SSSLMGQGFKSYEQY
TRBV6-1	TRBD2	TRBJ2-1	ASSASSGVNNEQF
TRBV27	NA	TRBJ1-2	ASSDLGGSGDYGYT
TRBV10-3	TRBD1	TRBJ1-5	AISAGQGSQPQH
TRBV27	NA	TRBJ2-7	ASSLSIRYSSLYEQY
TRBV5-1	NA	TRBJ1-1	ASSSATLRDTNTEAF
TRBV10-3	TRBD1	TRBJ2-1	ATPDRVYNEQF
TRBV6-1	TRBD1	TRBJ1-2	ASSESLLQGTNYGYT
TRBV9	TRBD2	TRBJ2-5	ASSPSGGSGETQY
TRBV5-1	NA	TRBJ2-7	ASSQTGDEQY
TRBV11-2	NA	TRBJ2-3	ASSLLAGGLTDTQY
TRBV18	NA	TRBJ1-6	ASSPENAGSPLH
TRBV27	NA	TRBJ2-7	ASSLGVGQGFSYEQY
TRBV5-4	TRBD1	TRBJ1-1	ASSSRTGSTTEAF
TRBV7-9	TRBD1	TRBJ1-1	ASSPLGTEEAF
TRBV7-9	NA	TRBJ2-2	ASPHSQGAGELF
TRBV7-9	TRBD2	TRBJ2-7	SSSVGAGTSGTYEQY
TRBV13	TRBD1	TRBJ2-7	ASSIQGALYEQY
TRBV19	TRBD1	TRBJ2-3	ASKQGASSDTQY
TRBV5-1	NA	TRBJ2-5	ASSLEPGPGGYQETQY
TRBV5-6	TRBD2	TRBJ2-3	ASSFAGTSGGADTQY
TRBV30	NA	TRBJ1-6	AWTFGDSPLH
TRBV19	TRBD1	TRBJ2-2	ASSTSGGSNTGELF
TRBV27	TRBD2	TRBJ2-5	ASTLTSGGAETQY
TRBV18	TRBD1	TRBJ2-7	ASSPGQGGEQY
TRBV5-4	TRBD1	TRBJ2-5	ASSPGQGGKGYQETQY
TRBV7-7	TRBD2	TRBJ2-3	ASSLETSGGDTQY
TRBV5-1	NA	NA	ASSPGLYEQY
TRBV29-1	TRBD1	TRBJ1-3	SVGGQGGNTIY
TRBV19	NA	TRBJ1-2	ASSPPGRSYGYT
TRBV2	NA	TRBJ2-5	ASQAQGGAETQY
TRBV11-2	TRBD2	TRBJ2-2	ASSPIAGGRAGELF
TRBV5-8	NA	TRBJ1-2	ASSSWGHNYGYT
TRBV18	NA	TRBJ1-5	ASSPRSDNQPQH
TRBV19	TRBD1	TRBJ2-7	ASSIVGTGREMY
TRBV6-5	TRBD1	TRBJ1-2	ASSYRGRDGYT
TRBV4-2	NA	TRBJ2-1	ASSQEKGNEQF
TRBV5-1	NA	TRBJ2-1	ASSLTPGNNEQF
TRBV7-9	TRBD1	TRBJ2-3	ASSFSFGQGVFTDTQY
TRBV13	NA	TRBJ2-5	ASSLDPPTGQETQY
TRBV5-1	TRBD1	TRBJ1-5	ASSQTGVSNQPQH
TRBV9	NA	TRBJ2-1	ASSDDSNEQF
TRBV7-9	NA	TRBJ2-3	SSSRNTDTQY
TRBV2	NA	TRBJ1-5	ASTRGGQSNQPQH
TRBV9	NA	TRBJ1-2	ASSVVARARRYNYGYT
TRBV5-1	NA	TRBJ1-3	ASSFQGAGNTIY
TRBV4-1	NA	TRBJ2-3	ASTRGTLDTDTQY
TRBV7-3	NA	TRBJ1-1	ASSLGGDTEAF
TRBV10-3	NA	TRBJ1-2	AISESGAGAWQRGYT
TRBV10-2	TRBD1	TRBJ1-2	ASKQGERYGYT
TRBV5-8	TRBD1	TRBJ2-7	ASSWGTGNYEQY
TRBV6-1	TRBD1	TRBJ2-3	AAAFRDRVTDTQY
TRBV6-5	TRBD1	TRBJ2-7	ASSEVWTGYEQY
TRBV27	TRBD1	TRBJ1-6	ASSDRGHNSPLH
TRBV5-6	NA	TRBJ1-5	ASTSLQGNNQPQH